These 13 T cell receptor beta chains originate from one sample sequenced in a study of sequential checkpoint blockade in melanoma. Indicated treatment: randomized to nivolumab then ipilimumab (arm A) or the reverse (arm B). Clones were sequenced by immunoSEQ multiplex PCR, and TCRdb holds only the in-frame ones, with some missing. The profile shows over 10,000 clones, roughly three quarters of them singletons. The input for sequencing was CD8+ T cells sorted from blood (inferred from file names), taken from a patient given nivolumab and ipilimumab in sequence. Receptors originate from a human patient with melanoma. Some clones in this sample may be carry-over from other donors' samples.

The chain carries TRBV19 and TRBJ2-7, with TRBD2 as a possible D gene (5 bases). The ends were cut back, 3 bases at V and 6 bases at J, with 12 bases in the middle. This CDR3 comprises 13 residues. Germline V gene data show CDR1 as LNHDA and CDR2 as SQIVND (reference sequence). The CDR3 nucleotides are TGTGCCAGTAGTATCGATCGGGGAAGCGAGCAGTACTTC. Amino acid sequence: CASSIDRGSEQYF.

The chain combines TRBV4-3 with TRBJ2-5, with 10 bases lining up with TRBD1. Near its end, the DNA agrees better with TRBJ2-7, so the J call may be wrong. There are 14 residues in the CDR3. Germline V gives CDR1 LGHNA, CDR2 YSLEER. The chain's CDR3 is CASSLGQGVYEQYF. CDR3 sequence (DNA): TGCGCCAGCAGCCTAGGACAGGGGGTGTACGAGCAGTACTTC.

The V gene is TRBV11-2, the J gene TRBJ2-7; 8 bases map to TRBD2. CDR3 length equals 17 residues. Germline trimming cut 3 bases from V and 6 bases from J; bases unmatched to any gene: 16. In germline, CDR1 is SGHAT, CDR2 FQNNGV. CDR3 sequence (DNA): TGTGCCAGCAGCTTGACTAGCGCGGAGAACCTACTTCGCGAGCAGTACTTC. Protein sequence: CASSLTSAENLLREQYF.

V gene TRBV27 combines with J gene TRBJ2-5; weak D call: TRBD1 (5 bases). Trimming pared 2 bases from V and 5 bases from J, leaving 9 bases between. The germline CDR1 and CDR2 sequences are MNHEY and SMNVEV (reference sequence). CDR3 size: 13 residues. The CDR3 is CASSLMGRETQYF. The DNA of the CDR3 is TGTGCCAGCAGTTTAATGGGGCGTGAGACCCAGTACTTC.

This rearrangement joins TRBV30 to TRBJ2-1, with TRBD1 as a possible D gene (6 bases). CDR3 size: 14 residues. Trimming pared 0 bases from V and 5 bases from J, leaving 11 bases between. In germline, CDR1 is GTSNPN, CDR2 SVGIG (reference sequence). This chain's CDR3 is CAWSVRGSHNEQFF. CDR3 DNA sequence: TGTGCCTGGAGTGTAAGGGGGTCCCACAATGAGCAGTTCTTC.

This clone has a handful of counts. CDR3 DNA: TGTGCCAGCAGTTTATTCGGTTCACCCCTCCACTTT. Translation: CASSLFGSPLHF. The rearrangement joins TRBV28 to TRBJ1-6; D remains ambiguous. Trimming removed 1 base at V and 9 bases at J, with 4 bases between. The CDR3 covers 12 residues. The V gene's germline CDR1 is MDHEN and CDR2 SYDVKM.

V is TRBV28 and J is TRBJ1-2; 7 nucleotides line up with TRBD1. V lost 11 bases, J lost 0 bases, and 3 bases stayed unmatched. The CDR3 has 12 amino acids. The germline CDR1 and CDR2 sequences are MDHEN and SYDVKM. In DNA, the CDR3 is TGTGCCGGGCAGGGGGCTAACTATGGCTACACCTTC. Its protein product is CAGQGANYGYTF.

This chain uses TRBV27 with TRBJ1-4, with TRBD1 as a possible D gene (6 bases). The V gene lost 0 bases and the J gene lost 16 bases, with 21 bases spanning the gap. This CDR3 is built from 15 residues. CDR1 is MNHEY, CDR2 SMNVEV, per germline (reference sequence). This chain's CDR3 is CASSLSGGSPGHPFF. The CDR3 DNA is TGTGCCAGCAGTTTATCCGGAGGCTCCCCGGGACACCCGTTTTTT. Drawing the rest from reference TRBV27 and TRBJ1-4, the complete variable domain is EAQVTQNPRYLITVTGKKLTVTCSQNMNHEYMSWYRQDPGLGLRQIYYSMNVEVTDKGDVPEGYKVSRKEKRNFPLILESPSPNQTSLYFCASSLSGGSPGHPFFGSGTQLSVL.

This chain uses TRBV29-1 with TRBJ2-7, with D possibly matching TRBD2 (7 bases). This CDR3 contains 13 residues. CDR1 is SQVTM, CDR2 ANQGSEA, per germline. Trimming took 6 bases from V and 0 from J, leaving 12 bases between them. The DNA of the CDR3 is TGCAGCGTCCGCGGGGGCCACTCCTACGAGCAGTACTTC. This sequence encodes CSVRGGHSYEQYF.

The chain couples TRBV15 to TRBJ1-4, with D maybe TRBD1 (5 bases). V lost 0 bases and J 3 bases, leaving 11 bases between the germline ends. The germline V gene has CDR1 LNHNV and CDR2 YYDKDF (reference sequence). The CDR3 contains 16 residues. The CDR3 nucleotides are TGTGCCACCAGCAGAGATCTGACGGGGGCTAATGAAAAACTGTTTTTT. Its translation: CATSRDLTGANEKLFF. The full variable domain, with the rest looked up from reference TRBV15 and TRBJ1-4, is DAMVIQNPRYQVTQFGKPVTLSCSQTLNHNVMYWYQQKSSQAPKLLFHYYDKDFNNEADTPDNFQSRRPNTSFCFLDIRSPGLGDTAMYLCATSRDLTGANEKLFFGSGTQLSVL.

This clone was observed a handful of times. This chain links TRBV4-2 with TRBJ1-5, with TRBD1 as a possible D gene (5 bases). Germline values: CDR1 LGHNA, CDR2 YNFKEQ. This CDR3 is 15 amino acids long. Between the trimmed V and J ends, which lost 0 bases and 9 bases, there was a span of 15 bases. This chain's CDR3 is CASSQDSSGGRPQHF. The CDR3 DNA sequence: TGTGCCAGCAGCCAAGATTCATCCGGGGGAAGGCCCCAGCATTTT.

This clone showed up just a few times. Other DNA sequences in this specimen translate into the identical CDR3. This rearrangement joins TRBV15 to TRBJ2-7, with unresolved D. There are 13 residues in the CDR3. V lost 5 bases, J lost 3 bases, and 11 bases lay in between. Germline V gene sequence: CDR1 LNHNV, CDR2 YYDKDF (reference sequence). This CDR3 is CATSRAPDYEQYF. The CDR3 bases are TGTGCCACCAGCCGAGCCCCAGACTACGAGCAGTACTTC.

The sample holds a few counts of this clone. This rearrangement joins TRBV7-9 to TRBJ1-3; possible D gene TRBD1, 5 bases. Trimming pared 5 bases from V and 4 bases from J, leaving 21 bases between. Germline V CDR1 and CDR2: SEHNR, FQNEAQ (reference sequence). The CDR3 spans 17 residues. CDR3 in amino acids: CASSRGSEGSRGNTIYF. CDR3 coding DNA: TGTGCCAGCAGCCGGGGGAGTGAAGGGTCGAGAGGAAACACCATATATTTT.